This T cell receptor (beta chain) originates from a study of cytomegalovirus exposure and HLA in healthy donors. 60 Vbeta and 13 Jbeta primers were used in PCR. This table comes from immunoSEQ multiplex PCR, and its TCRdb copy is limited to in-frame clones, with some not included. The data contain some 110,000 clones, roughly 15% of them singletons. This clone came up a few times. Germline V CDR1 and CDR2: SGHTA, FQGNSA. After removal of 4 bases from V and 3 bases from J, the junction contained 3 bases not matched to a gene. There are 13 residues in the CDR3. The sequencing sample was made of PBMCs. This receptor was identified in a female donor in good health and CMV-seronegative. This chain connects TRBV7-2 to TRBJ2-7, with 7 bases lining up with TRBD2. The CDR3 nucleotides read TGTGCCAGCAGCTCCCGGGACTACTACGAGCAGTACTTC. Translation: CASSSRDYYEQYF.